This TCR beta chain derives from a study of cytomegalovirus exposure and HLA in healthy donors. Points from the study as a whole: As a later analysis revealed, the rate of TCR association differed by HLA locus, with DRB1 most and HLA-C fewest.

CDR1 MNHEY and CDR2 SMNVEV come from the germline V gene (reference sequence). Trimming pared 2 bases from V and 0 bases from J, leaving 6 bases between. The CDR3 spans 14 residues. The PCR had 60 Vbeta and 13 Jbeta primers. Measured with immunoSEQ multiplex PCR; TCRdb has only the in-frame clones, and not every one. The data hold tens of thousands of clones, with around 85% observed a single time. On this clone itself: Its antigen is still unknown.

The origin of this receptor is a man in his late teens or twenties in good health and CMV-seronegative. The chain joins TRBV27 to TRBJ2-3, with D unresolved. The sample comprised PBMCs. The CDR3 sequence is CASSLQKSTDTQYF. The CDR3 bases are TGTGCCAGCAGTTTACAGAAAAGCACAGATACGCAGTATTTT.